The clone carrying this T cell receptor (beta chain) has only a few counts. Its antigen is undetermined. V lost 7 bases, J lost 0 bases, and 18 bases lay in between. CDR3 size: 16 residues. This specimen comes from a study of blood T cells in healthy people across ages. Alongside a J-beta primer mix, a sample-barcoded 5' primer served in a second PCR lasting about 7 to 12 cycles. A tag from a template-switch adaptor with 12 random nucleotides marked each cDNA molecule. MiXCR, applied by TCRdb to the 5' RACE reads, yields one record per CDR3 protein. Of about 720,000 distinct CDR3 sequences detected, about a fifth appear once; the ten largest clones hold under 25%. Study observations and caveats: Diversity of TCR beta per million T cells declined in a roughly linear way with age.

The sequenced sample consisted of blood. The clonotype comes from a man between 65 and 85 years old in good health. The rearrangement joins TRBV12-3 or TRBV12-4 to TRBJ1-1, with D uncertain. The CDR3 protein is CASTLAPGPMNTEAFF. Written as DNA, the CDR3 is TGTGCCAGCACCCTAGCCCCGGGCCCGATGAACACTGAAGCTTTCTTT.